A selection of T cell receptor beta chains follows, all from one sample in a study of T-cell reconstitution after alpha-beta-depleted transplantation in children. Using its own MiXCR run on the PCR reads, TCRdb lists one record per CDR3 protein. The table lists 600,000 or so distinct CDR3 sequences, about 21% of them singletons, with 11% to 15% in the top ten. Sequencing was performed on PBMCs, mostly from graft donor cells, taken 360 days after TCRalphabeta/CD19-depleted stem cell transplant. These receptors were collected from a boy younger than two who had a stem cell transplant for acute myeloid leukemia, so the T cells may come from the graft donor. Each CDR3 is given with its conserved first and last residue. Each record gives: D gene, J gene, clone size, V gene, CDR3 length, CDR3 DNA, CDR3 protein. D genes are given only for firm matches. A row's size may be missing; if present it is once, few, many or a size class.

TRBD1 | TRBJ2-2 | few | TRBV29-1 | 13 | TGCAGCCCCGGGACAGGGCACACCGGGGAGCTGTTTTTT | CSPGTGHTGELFF
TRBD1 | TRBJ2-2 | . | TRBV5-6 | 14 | TGTGCCAGCAGCTGGGACAGCGGTCCCGGGGAGCTGTTTTTT | CASSWDSGPGELFF
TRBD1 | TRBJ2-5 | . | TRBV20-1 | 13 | TGCAGTGCCCTCCGTGGGGACAGGGCGACCCAGTACTTC | CSALRGDRATQYF
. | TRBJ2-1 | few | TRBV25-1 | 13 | TGTGCCAGCAGTGGGAATATAGGTGATGAGCAGTTCTTC | CASSGNIGDEQFF
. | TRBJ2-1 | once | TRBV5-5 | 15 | TGTGCCAGCAGCTTGCTTCGAGGGACCTACAATGAGCAGTTCTTC | CASSLLRGTYNEQFF
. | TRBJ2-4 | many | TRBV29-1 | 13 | TGCAGCGTTCGACCGAAGGGCAAAAACATTCAGTACTTC | CSVRPKGKNIQYF
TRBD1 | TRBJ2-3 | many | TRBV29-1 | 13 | TGCAGTGTTCCGGGACAGGGCACAGATACGCAGTATTTT | CSVPGQGTDTQYF
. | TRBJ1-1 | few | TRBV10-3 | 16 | TGTGCCATCAGTGACTTGTTAGGGGCTCGGAGCACTGAAGCTTTCTTT | CAISDLLGARSTEAFF
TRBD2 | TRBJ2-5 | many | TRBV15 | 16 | TGTGCCACCAGCAGAGTTCCTAGCGGGTACCAAGAGACCCAGTACTTC | CATSRVPSGYQETQYF
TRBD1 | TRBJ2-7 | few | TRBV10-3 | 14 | TGTGCCATCAGTGTAGGGGACAGGGCCTACGAGCAGTACTTC | CAISVGDRAYEQYF
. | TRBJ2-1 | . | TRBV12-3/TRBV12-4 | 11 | TGTGCCAGCAGTTCGCGAGGGGCAAAGTTCTTC | CASSSRGAKFF
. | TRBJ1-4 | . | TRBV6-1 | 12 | TGTGCCAAGACCCTCGGGACCGAAAAACTGTTTTTT | CAKTLGTEKLFF
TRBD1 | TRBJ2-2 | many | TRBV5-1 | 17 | TGCGCCAGCAGCTTGTTTAACAGGGGCGTTAACACCGGGGAGCTGTTTTTT | CASSLFNRGVNTGELFF
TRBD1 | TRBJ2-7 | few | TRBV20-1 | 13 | TGCAGTGCTAGAGCGCAGGGGGCGAGCGAGCAGTACTTC | CSARAQGASEQYF
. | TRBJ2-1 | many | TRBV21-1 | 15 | TGTGCCAGCAGCAAATTAGGACAGGGGAGGGATGAGCAGTTCTTC | CASSKLGQGRDEQFF
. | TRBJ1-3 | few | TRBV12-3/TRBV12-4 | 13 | TGTGCCAGCAGACAGACAGGCGGAAACACCATATATTTT | CASRQTGGNTIYF
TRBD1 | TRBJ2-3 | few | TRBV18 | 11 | TGTGCTGGACAGGTTACAGATACGCAGTATTTT | CAGQVTDTQYF
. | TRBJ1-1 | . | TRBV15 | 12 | TGTGCCACCGAGGGTGTGAGCACTGAAGCTTTCTTT | CATEGVSTEAFF
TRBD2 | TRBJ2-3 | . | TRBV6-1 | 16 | TGTGCCAGCAGTGATTCCTCGGGAGGAATCACAGATACGCAGTATTTT | CASSDSSGGITDTQYF
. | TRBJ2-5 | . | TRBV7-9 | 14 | TGTGCCATCCCCCCCAGCGGCGCTCAAGAGACCCAGTACTTC | CAIPPSGAQETQYF
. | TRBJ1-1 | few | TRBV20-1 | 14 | TGCAGTGCTAGAATCTGGGTTCCGAACACTGAAGCTTTCTTT | CSARIWVPNTEAFF
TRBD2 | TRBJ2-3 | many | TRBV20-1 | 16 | TGCAGTGCTCACGGGACTAGCGGATCTAGCACAGATACGCAGTATTTT | CSAHGTSGSSTDTQYF
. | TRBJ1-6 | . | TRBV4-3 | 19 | TGCGCCAGCAGCCAAGATCCGAACCCCGGCAGCTCCTATAATTCACCCCTCCACTTT | CASSQDPNPGSSYNSPLHF
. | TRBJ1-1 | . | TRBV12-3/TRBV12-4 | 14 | TGTGCCAGCAGATCGCGAAATCAGTGGGGCGAAGCTTTCTTT | CASRSRNQWGEAFF
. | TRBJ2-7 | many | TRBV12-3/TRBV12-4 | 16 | TGTGCCAGCAGTTTAGCACGAGGGGCGTTATCCTACGAGCAGTACTTC | CASSLARGALSYEQYF
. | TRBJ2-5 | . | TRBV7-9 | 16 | TGTGCCAGCAGCCCGAACGGGGGGCCGTACCAAGAGACCCAGTACTTC | CASSPNGGPYQETQYF
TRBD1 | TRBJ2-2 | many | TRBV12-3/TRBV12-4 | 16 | TGTGCCAGCAGCCTTCGGGGGACAGGGTTGGCCGGGGAGCTGTTTTTT | CASSLRGTGLAGELFF
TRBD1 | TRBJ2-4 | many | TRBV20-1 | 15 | TGCAGTGCTAGTCCGGGACAGGGAACCAAAAACATTCAGTACTTC | CSASPGQGTKNIQYF
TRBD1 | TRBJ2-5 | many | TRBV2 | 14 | TGTGCCACGGGGACAGGGGATTTCCAAGAGACCCAGTACTTC | CATGTGDFQETQYF
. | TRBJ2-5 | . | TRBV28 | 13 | TGTGCCAGCAGTTTCGCGGACAAAGAGACCCAGTACTTC | CASSFADKETQYF
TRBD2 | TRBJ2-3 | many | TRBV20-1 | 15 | TGCAGTGCTAGAGCGACTAGCGGGGGATGGGATACGCAGTATTTT | CSARATSGGWDTQYF
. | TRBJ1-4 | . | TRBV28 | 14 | TGTGCCAGCAGACCAACCACATTAGCAGGGGTACTGTTTTTT | CASRPTTLAGVLFF
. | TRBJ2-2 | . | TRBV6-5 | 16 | TGTGCCAGCAGTTACTCGACAACAGGGCCCACCGGGGAGCTGTTTTTT | CASSYSTTGPTGELFF
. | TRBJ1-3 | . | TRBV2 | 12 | TGTGCCAGCAGTGAAGGAGGGAACACCATATATTTT | CASSEGGNTIYF
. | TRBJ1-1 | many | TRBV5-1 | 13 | TGCGCCAGCAGCTGGGACGGAAACACTGAAGCTTTCTTT | CASSWDGNTEAFF
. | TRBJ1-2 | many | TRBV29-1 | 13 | TGCAGCGCCGAAGGGCGGAATAACTATGGCTACACCTTC | CSAEGRNNYGYTF
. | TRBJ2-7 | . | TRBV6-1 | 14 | TGTGCCATCACCTCTCATGCTAGCAGTCTCGAGCAGTACTTC | CAITSHASSLEQYF
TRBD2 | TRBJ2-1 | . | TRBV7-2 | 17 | TGTGCCAGCAGCTTAAAGGTAGCGGGTTCCTCCTACAATGAGCAGTTCTTC | CASSLKVAGSSYNEQFF
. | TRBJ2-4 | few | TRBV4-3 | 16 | TGCGCCAGCAGCCAATTGACGGGGGTCCCCAAAAACATTCAGTACTTC | CASSQLTGVPKNIQYF
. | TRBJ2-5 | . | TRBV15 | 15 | TGTGCCACCAGCAGAGATAGTCCGTACCAAGAGACCCAGTACTTC | CATSRDSPYQETQYF
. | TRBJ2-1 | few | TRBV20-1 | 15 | TGCAGTGCTAGAGTGGAAGGGTGGTCCTACAATGAGCAGTTCTTC | CSARVEGWSYNEQFF
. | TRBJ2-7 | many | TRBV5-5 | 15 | TGTGCCAGCAGCCCCCGGGACGGTCGAACCTACGAGCAGTACTTC | CASSPRDGRTYEQYF
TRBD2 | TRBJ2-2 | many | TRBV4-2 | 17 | TGTGCCAGCAGTCTACTCCCGGGACTAGCTGCCACCGGGGAGCTGTTTTTT | CASSLLPGLAATGELFF
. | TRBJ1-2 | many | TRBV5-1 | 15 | TGCGCCAGCAGCCCCATTCCCGGGACCGACTATGGCTACACCTTC | CASSPIPGTDYGYTF
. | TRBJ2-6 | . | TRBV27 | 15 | TGTGCCAGCAGTTTAAACCCGGCTGGGGCCAACGTCCTGACTTTC | CASSLNPAGANVLTF
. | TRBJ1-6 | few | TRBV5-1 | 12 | TGCGCCAGCAGAGAAGGAGGGTCACCCCTCCACTTT | CASREGGSPLHF
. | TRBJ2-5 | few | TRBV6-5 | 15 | TGTGCCAGCAGTTACCAGGTCGGCGGTGTCGAGACCCAGTACTTC | CASSYQVGGVETQYF
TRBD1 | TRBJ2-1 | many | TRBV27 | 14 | TGTGCCAGCAGTTTCGGACAGGGGGCGAGTGAGCAGTTCTTC | CASSFGQGASEQFF